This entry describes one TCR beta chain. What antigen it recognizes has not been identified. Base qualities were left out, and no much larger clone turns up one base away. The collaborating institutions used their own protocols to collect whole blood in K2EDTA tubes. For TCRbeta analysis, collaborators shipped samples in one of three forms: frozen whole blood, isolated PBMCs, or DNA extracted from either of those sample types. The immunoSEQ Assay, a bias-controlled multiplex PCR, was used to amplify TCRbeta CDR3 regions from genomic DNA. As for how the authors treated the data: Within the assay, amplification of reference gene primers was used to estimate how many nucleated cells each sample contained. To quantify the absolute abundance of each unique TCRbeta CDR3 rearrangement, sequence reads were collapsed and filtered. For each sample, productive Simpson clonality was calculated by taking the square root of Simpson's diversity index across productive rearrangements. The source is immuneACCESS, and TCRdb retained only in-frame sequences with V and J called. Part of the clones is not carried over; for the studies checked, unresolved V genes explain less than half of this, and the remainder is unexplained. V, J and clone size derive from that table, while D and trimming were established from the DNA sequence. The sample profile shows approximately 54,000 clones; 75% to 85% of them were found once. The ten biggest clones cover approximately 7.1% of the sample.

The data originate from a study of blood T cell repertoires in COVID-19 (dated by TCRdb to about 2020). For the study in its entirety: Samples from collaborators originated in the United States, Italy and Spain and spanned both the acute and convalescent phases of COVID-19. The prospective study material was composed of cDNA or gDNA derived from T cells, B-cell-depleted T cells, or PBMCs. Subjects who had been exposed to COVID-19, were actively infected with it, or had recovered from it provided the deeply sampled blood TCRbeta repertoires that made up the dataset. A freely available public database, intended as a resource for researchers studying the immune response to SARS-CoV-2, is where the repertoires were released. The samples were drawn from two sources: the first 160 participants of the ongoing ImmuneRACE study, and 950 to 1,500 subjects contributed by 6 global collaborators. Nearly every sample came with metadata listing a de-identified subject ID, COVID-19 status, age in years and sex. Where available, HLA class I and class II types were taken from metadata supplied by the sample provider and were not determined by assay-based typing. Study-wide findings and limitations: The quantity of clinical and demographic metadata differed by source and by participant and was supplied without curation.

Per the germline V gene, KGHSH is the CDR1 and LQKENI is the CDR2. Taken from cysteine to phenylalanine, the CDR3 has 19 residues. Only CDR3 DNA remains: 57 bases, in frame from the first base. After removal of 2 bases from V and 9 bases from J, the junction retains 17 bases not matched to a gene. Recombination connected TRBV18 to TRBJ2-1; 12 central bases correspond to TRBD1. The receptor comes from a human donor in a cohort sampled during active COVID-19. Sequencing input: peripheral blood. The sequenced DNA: TGTGCCAGCTCACCAAGGGACAGGGGGCTCCGGACTAGCTGGGGTGAGCAGTTCTTC. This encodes CASSPRDRGLRTSWGEQFF.